A selection of T cell receptor beta chains follows, all from one sample in a study of T cell changes during pregnancy in multiple sclerosis. TCRdb's copy holds only in-frame clones and misses some; the assay was immunoSEQ multiplex PCR. The table includes about 59,000 clones, 93% detected once. The sequencing here drew on CD8+ T cells from peripheral blood mononuclear cells, taken in the third trimester of pregnancy. Source of these receptors: a female donor with multiple sclerosis, enrolled in a pregnancy study. Each CDR3 is given with its conserved first and last residue. The D gene is left open where the match is weak. Not every row has a clone size; where given, it reads once, few, many or a size class.

.	TRBJ1-3	.	TRBV6-1	CASSESVITPGLKGNTIYF	TGTGCCAGCAGTGAATCTGTTATCACACCGGGACTGAAAGGAAACACCATATATTTT
.	TRBJ2-2	.	TRBV29-1	CSVHGVGGLNTGELFF	TGCAGCGTCCATGGGGTGGGGGGGCTAAACACCGGGGAGCTGTTTTTT
TRBD1	TRBJ1-5	.	TRBV19	CASSITLGQGEVTYNQPQHF	TGTGCCAGTAGCATAACCCTAGGACAGGGGGAAGTTACTTACAATCAGCCCCAGCATTTT
.	TRBJ2-7	.	TRBV12-5	CASAMGLGPYEQYF	TGTGCTAGTGCCATGGGACTTGGCCCCTACGAGCAGTACTTC
.	TRBJ1-1	few	TRBV4-1	CASSPFTGPGTEAFF	TGCGCCAGCAGCCCGTTTACAGGGCCCGGCACTGAAGCTTTCTTT
.	TRBJ2-7	.	TRBV19	CASSPTRGGAVSTYEQYF	TGTGCCAGTAGTCCGACAAGGGGGGGTGCAGTCTCTACCTACGAGCAGTACTTC
TRBD2	TRBJ2-1	.	TRBV6-5	CASSYSGSGEGNEQFF	TGTGCCAGCAGTTACTCGGGAAGCGGGGAGGGCAATGAGCAGTTCTTC
.	TRBJ2-7	.	TRBV20-1	CSASPGYEQYF	TGCAGTGCTAGTCCGGGTTACGAGCAGTACTTC
TRBD1	TRBJ1-5	.	TRBV28	CASSPGGSNQPQHF	TGTGCCAGCAGCCCAGGGGGAAGCAATCAGCCCCAGCATTTT
.	TRBJ2-7	.	TRBV28	CASTPGSSYEQYF	TGTGCCAGCACCCCCGGGAGCTCCTACGAGCAGTACTTC
.	TRBJ1-3	.	TRBV6-1	CASSQGLFSDIYF	TGTGCCAGCAGCCAGGGGCTCTTCAGTGACATATATTTT
.	TRBJ1-2	.	TRBV7-8	CASSLSRDYGYTF	TGTGCCAGCAGCTTGAGCAGGGACTATGGCTACACCTTC
TRBD2	TRBJ2-3	once	TRBV4-1	CASSPLAGALDTQYF	TGCGCCAGCAGCCCTTTAGCGGGAGCCCTAGATACGCAGTATTTT
.	TRBJ2-3	.	TRBV10-2	CASSALSPSTDTQYF	TGCGCCAGCAGCGCCCTTAGCCCTAGCACAGATACGCAGTATTTT
.	TRBJ1-5	.	TRBV7-9	CAITKGLSNQPQHF	TGTGCCATCACAAAGGGACTTAGCAATCAGCCCCAGCATTTT
TRBD1	TRBJ1-1	once	TRBV27	CASSLGTGVMTEAFF	TGTGCCAGCAGTTTAGGGACAGGGGTTATGACTGAAGCTTTCTTT
.	TRBJ2-7	.	TRBV25-1	CASSAPSRSHEQYF	TGTGCCAGCAGTGCCCCGTCTAGATCCCACGAGCAGTACTTC
TRBD1	TRBJ1-5	once	TRBV19	CASSPGQGLLGNQPQHF	TGTGCCAGTAGTCCGGGACAGGGGCTTCTCGGCAATCAGCCCCAGCATTTT
TRBD1	TRBJ1-1	.	TRBV9	CASSAQPTGTEAFF	TGTGCCAGCAGCGCCCAACCGACAGGGACTGAAGCTTTCTTT
.	TRBJ2-7	once	TRBV27	CASSSSYGQYF	TGTGCCAGCAGTTCCTCCTACGGGCAGTACTTC
TRBD1	TRBJ1-5	.	TRBV27	CASRPPGQGWEQPQHF	TGTGCCAGCAGACCTCCGGGACAGGGATGGGAACAGCCCCAGCATTTT
.	TRBJ1-3	.	TRBV10-3	CAITPYSGNTIYF	TGTGCCATTACTCCTTACTCTGGAAACACCATATATTTT
TRBD1	TRBJ2-2	.	TRBV28	CASRLGQGTGELFF	TGTGCCAGCAGACTGGGACAGGGGACCGGGGAGCTGTTTTTT
.	TRBJ2-7	.	TRBV28	CASIGEMDYEQYF	TGTGCCAGCATCGGAGAAATGGACTACGAGCAGTACTTC
TRBD1	TRBJ1-1	.	TRBV5-8	CASSSYRGPNTEAFF	TGTGCCAGCAGCTCTTACAGGGGGCCGAACACTGAAGCTTTCTTT
TRBD1	TRBJ1-1	.	TRBV11-2	CASSLDLGQGRKAFF	TGTGCCAGCAGCTTAGATCTGGGACAGGGTCGGAAAGCTTTCTTT
TRBD2	TRBJ2-3	.	TRBV28	CASSPTSGLRTDTQYF	TGTGCCAGCAGCCCCACTAGCGGGCTGCGCACAGATACGCAGTATTTT
.	TRBJ2-7	.	TRBV11-1	CASSPGRGYEQYF	TGTGCCAGCAGCCCCGGACGGGGTTACGAGCAGTACTTC
.	TRBJ2-5	.	TRBV5-1	CASSPPGIQETQYF	TGCGCCAGCAGCCCCCCAGGGATCCAAGAGACCCAGTACTTC
.	TRBJ1-1	.	TRBV29-1	CSVELAMEAFF	TGCAGCGTTGAGCTGGCGATGGAGGCTTTCTTT
.	TRBJ2-3	.	TRBV9	CASSVAVGAGDTQYF	TGTGCCAGCAGCGTAGCGGTGGGGGCGGGAGATACGCAGTATTTT
.	TRBJ2-3	.	TRBV5-4	CASSRREEDTQYF	TGTGCCAGCAGCCGCAGGGAAGAGGATACGCAGTATTTT
.	TRBJ2-1	.	TRBV15	CATSRDLGSTSYNEQFF	TGTGCCACCAGCAGAGATCTAGGTAGTACCTCCTACAATGAGCAGTTCTTC